The 24 T cell receptor beta chains listed next were all sequenced from one sample in a study of molecular identifiers for immune sequencing clone quantification. TCRdb independently ran MiXCR on the PCR reads; one entry per CDR3 protein. In the table there are 550,000 to 750,000 distinct CDR3 sequences, approximately 20% of which are singletons. Sequencing was carried out using naive CD8+ T cells from blood, with Jurkat cell RNA spiked in. As for subset: FACS-sorted CD8+CD4-CCR7+CD45RA+ naive T cells. The receptors originated from a human donor in good health. Some libraries in this study had Jurkat cell RNA spiked in.

This clonotype was counted many times. The junction does not match germline at one end; this may be a read error. The DNA for the CDR3 is TGTGCCAGCAGCCCCGGGTGGAACGCCGGGGAGCTGTTTTTT. As protein: CASSPGWNAGELFF. V gene TRBV13 combines with J gene TRBJ2-2; no clear D. The CDR3 is made up of 14 amino acids. CDR1 and CDR2 (germline): PRHDT, FYEKMQ (reference sequence).

This clonotype appeared many times. V usage is TRBV20-1 and J usage is TRBJ2-5, with no clear D. With 0 bases removed from V and 2 bases from J, the gap between germline ends came to 13 bases. CDR3 size: 15 residues. Per the germline V gene, CDR1 is DFQATT and CDR2 is SNEGSKA (reference sequence). CDR3 coding DNA: TGCAGTGCTAGAGATCTTCGGTCAATTCAAGAGACCCAGTACTTC. Its protein is CSARDLRSIQETQYF.

This clonotype was seen a few times. An end of the junction differs from the germline gene, which may be a read error. The genes are TRBV5-3 and TRBJ2-7, with D maybe TRBD2 (6 bases). TRBV5-3 is given ORF status, its function remaining uncertain. This CDR3 has 13 residues. CDR3 in DNA: TGTGCCAGCAGCGTCCGGGACTCCCACGAGCAGTACTTC. Residues: CASSVRDSHEQYF.

The chain links TRBV23-1 to TRBJ2-7; 11 positions match TRBD2. TRBV23-1 is marked as an open reading frame, function uncertain. The trim removed 4 bases at V and 0 bases at J, leaving 11 bases unmatched. The CDR3 covers 18 residues. DNA for the CDR3: TGCGCCAGCAGTCCCTTAGGTTTGACTAGCGGGAACTCCTACGAGCAGTACTTC. Amino acid sequence: CASSPLGLTSGNSYEQYF.

The V and J genes are TRBV18 and TRBJ2-1; 10 bases match TRBD1. Trimming removed 0 bases from V and 8 bases from J; junction bases left unmatched: 10. Germline CDR1 and CDR2: KGHSH and LQKENI. This CDR3 is built from 17 residues. The CDR3 coding sequence is TGTGCCAGCTCACCACCCGCCGGGACAGGGGTTCGGGATGAGCAGTTCTTC. Translated, it gives CASSPPAGTGVRDEQFF.

This clonotype was recorded many times. V is TRBV20-1 and J is TRBJ2-1; D may be TRBD1 (5 bases). The germline V gene has CDR1 DFQATT and CDR2 SNEGSKA (reference sequence). The length of the CDR3 is 13 residues. V dropped 2 bases and J dropped 6 bases, with 11 bases sitting between them. Written as DNA, the CDR3 is TGCAGTGCTAGACAGACAGCTTCCAATGAGCAGTTCTTC. Amino acids: CSARQTASNEQFF.

This clonotype was recorded a few times. Relative to the germline gene, one junction end is altered; a read error may explain this. The genes are TRBV6-1 and TRBJ2-4; D is uncertain. Germline V gene sequence: CDR1 MNHNS, CDR2 SASEGT. The CDR3 spans 17 residues. CDR3 residues: CAGSIGRANLAKNIQYF. DNA of the CDR3: TGTGCCGGCAGTATAGGGCGAGCTAACCTAGCCAAAAACATTCAGTACTTC.

Note on this clonotype: This may come from a read error, since a much larger clone is one base off. CDR3 DNA: TGTGCCAGCAGCCCCCGTTATGGGAGGACGCACAATGAGCAGTTCTTC. Translating it yields CASSPRYGRTHNEQFF. The rearrangement joins TRBV11-2 to TRBJ2-1, with D possibly TRBD2 on 6 matching bases. This CDR3 spans 16 amino acids. Trimming removed 5 bases from V and 5 bases from J, with 19 bases in between. Germline CDR1 reads SGHAT; CDR2 reads FQNNGV. Combining the CDR3 with reference TRBV11-2 and TRBJ2-1 gives the whole variable domain EAGVAQSPRYKIIEKRQSVAFWCNPISGHATLYWYQQILGQGPKLLIQFQNNGVVDDSQLPKDRFSAERLKGVDSTLKIQPAKLEDSAVYLCASSPRYGRTHNEQFFGPGTRLTVL.

For this clonotype: This may stem from a read error, because a much larger clone lies one nucleotide away. The rearrangement joins TRBV7-9 to TRBJ1-5, with D uncertain. Germline V CDR1 and CDR2: SEHNR, FQNEAQ (reference sequence). The germline V and J ends were trimmed by 8 bases and 9 bases, with 11 bases remaining between them. The CDR3 extends over 11 amino acids. CDR3 nucleotides: TGTGCCAGCCATGGGAGGATGCCCCAGCATTTT. This translates into CASHGRMPQHF.

This clonotype was seen many times. The chain carries TRBV7-9 and TRBJ2-6; D is undetermined. The V gene lost 5 bases and the J gene lost 1 base, with 24 bases spanning the gap. The CDR3 is made up of 20 amino acids. Germline V CDR1 and CDR2: SEHNR, FQNEAQ (reference sequence). Here the CDR3 DNA reads TGTGCCAGCAGCCCTACTGTGACCCGCGTGGGGTCGTCTGGGGCCAACGTCCTGACTTTC. Translated: CASSPTVTRVGSSGANVLTF.

Regarding this clonotype: It may be a read error: a sequence one base away is much more abundant. The rearrangement links TRBV29-1 to TRBJ2-1, with D possibly being TRBD1 (6 bases). CDR3 size: 12 residues. With 6 bases removed from V and 10 bases from J, the gap between germline ends came to 16 bases. CDR1 is SQVTM and CDR2 is ANQGSEA in the germline V gene. Written as DNA, the CDR3 is TGCAGCGTATGGACAGAATCCTACGAGCAGTTCTTC. As protein: CSVWTESYEQFF.

This clonotype was counted at least ten times. The chain employs TRBV4-3 and TRBJ1-4; 10 bases align to TRBD1. The ends lost 4 bases at V and 3 bases at J; junction bases unmatched: 5. From germline, CDR1 is LGHNA and CDR2 YSLEER. The CDR3 runs to 16 residues. CDR3 in DNA: TGCGCCAGCAGCCTGACAGGGGGCCTGGCTAATGAAAAACTGTTTTTT. Residues: CASSLTGGLANEKLFF.

The table lists this clonotype with many counts. The chain links TRBV4-1 to TRBJ2-3; a weak D match, TRBD1 (5 bases). Germline CDR1 is MGHRA and CDR2 is YSYEKL. The CDR3 spans 15 residues. V gave up 5 bases and J gave up 3 bases, with 15 bases separating them. CDR3 nucleotide sequence: TGCGCCAGCAGCTTCGCCAGACAGAAGACAGATACGCAGTATTTT. Its protein is CASSFARQKTDTQYF.

V usage is TRBV7-6 and J usage is TRBJ2-1; 15 bases agree with TRBD2. Germline V gene lookup returns CDR1 SGHVS and CDR2 FNYEAQ. The CDR3 extends over 15 amino acids. J gave up 9 bases and V 5 bases, and 5 bases lay outside the gene matches. The CDR3 spells CASSVGTSGRFEQFF. The CDR3 coding sequence is TGTGCCAGCAGCGTAGGGACTAGCGGGAGGTTTGAGCAGTTCTTC.

In this sample, this clonotype turned up many times. The V and J genes are TRBV3-1 and TRBJ1-1, with D unclear. Germline CDR1 and CDR2: LGHDT and YNNKEL (reference sequence). The CDR3 has 13 amino acids. Trimming left V 4 bases short and J 8 bases short, with 14 bases between. CDR3 loop: CASSPTPIGEAFF. As DNA, the CDR3 is TGTGCCAGCAGCCCGACACCCATCGGCGAAGCTTTCTTT.

This clonotype occurred many times. J is TRBJ1-5 and V is TRBV28, with 7 nucleotides matching TRBD1. The V gene's germline CDR1 is MDHEN and CDR2 SYDVKM. The CDR3 is 17 amino acids. With 5 bases clipped from V and 0 bases from J, the junction kept 10 bases outside the gene matches. CDR3 amino acids: CASSRILTGYSNQPQHF. The CDR3 nucleotides read TGTGCCAGCAGTCGAATCTTGACAGGGTATAGCAATCAGCCCCAGCATTTT.

This clonotype came up a few times. The genes are TRBV27 and TRBJ2-1; 9 nucleotides align to TRBD2. CDR3 length: 15 amino acids. The ends lost 4 bases at V and 7 bases at J; junction bases unmatched: 8. Looked up from germline, CDR1 is MNHEY and CDR2 is SMNVEV (reference sequence). DNA for the CDR3: TGTGCCAGCAGTTCGCTAGCGGGGCCGAGAAATGAGCAGTTCTTC. Amino acid sequence: CASSSLAGPRNEQFF.

This clonotype came up many times. CDR3 amino acids: CASSQDLGLLYEQYF. CDR3 bases: TGTGCCAGCAGCCAAGATCTAGGGCTACTCTACGAGCAGTACTTC. This chain uses TRBV4-2 with TRBJ2-7; D uncertain. CDR1 is LGHNA and CDR2 is YNFKEQ in the germline V gene. There are 15 residues in the CDR3. V lost 0 bases and J 3 bases, leaving 12 bases between the germline ends.

The sample holds a few counts of this clonotype. V usage is TRBV12-3 or TRBV12-4 and J usage is TRBJ2-2, with 10 bases matching TRBD2. Unmatched junction bases numbered 6, after V lost 1 base and J lost 4 bases. This CDR3 spans 17 amino acids. The CDR3: CASSLELAGGRTGELFF. Written as DNA, the CDR3 is TGTGCCAGCAGTTTAGAATTAGCGGGGGGCCGCACCGGGGAGCTGTTTTTT.

This clonotype was observed many times. The chain has TRBV13 and TRBJ2-5, with TRBD2 identical over 7 bases. The ends lost 8 bases at V and 2 bases at J; junction bases unmatched: 14. Germline assignment: CDR1 PRHDT and CDR2 FYEKMQ (reference sequence). The CDR3 has 16 residues. In nucleotides, the CDR3 is TGTGCCAGCCTCAAAGTCGGCGGGGGACGACAAGAGACCCAGTACTTC. Protein product: CASLKVGGGRQETQYF.

As regards this clonotype: A single base separates this from a much larger clone, so it may be a read error. The V and J genes are TRBV20-1 and TRBJ1-1; no clear D gene. This CDR3 is 11 amino acids long. Germline V gene sequence: CDR1 DFQATT, CDR2 SNEGSKA (reference sequence). CDR3 sequence: CGARDLVEAFF. The CDR3 nucleotides are TGCGGTGCTAGAGATCTCGTGGAAGCTTTCTTT.

This chain connects TRBV18 to TRBJ2-1, with 9 bases identical to TRBD2. The CDR3 covers 16 residues. V was pared by 2 bases and J by 7 bases, with 9 bases of the junction left unmatched. Per germline, CDR1 KGHSH and CDR2 LQKENI. The CDR3 DNA reads as TGTGCCAGCTCACCAAGTATGGCGGGAGGGCAGAATGAGCAGTTCTTC. Protein: CASSPSMAGGQNEQFF.

This clonotype was recorded many times. This chain connects TRBV27 to TRBJ2-3; D not resolved. V was cut by 5 bases and J by 3 bases, with 9 bases left in between. Germline V gene sequence: CDR1 MNHEY, CDR2 SMNVEV (reference sequence). This CDR3 has 13 amino acids. CDR3 in DNA: TGTGCCAGCAGTCCCTCTATAACAGATACGCAGTATTTT. Its protein is CASSPSITDTQYF.

This clonotype was seen repeatedly, ten times or more. This chain uses TRBV2 with TRBJ2-2, with 9 nucleotides matching TRBD2. The CDR3 length is 13 residues. The trim removed 7 bases at V and 6 bases at J, leaving 3 bases unmatched. Germline values: CDR1 SNHLY, CDR2 FYNNEI. The DNA for the CDR3 is TGTGCCAGCACGACTAGCGGCGCCGGGGAGCTGTTTTTT. It specifies CASTTSGAGELFF.